The source of this TCR beta chain is a study of shared clonotypes between healthy human individuals. General observations from the study: The study generally estimated greater richness for naive than memory subsets.

Donors were healthy HIV-negative adults without recently reported acute infections or vaccinations. Splitting of CD4+ cells produced CD45RA+ naive and CD45RA-negative memory subsets. Concerning this clone: Antigen specificity is unknown.

A deep-level run was used for the assay. Assay used: immunoSEQ multiplex PCR; TCRdb lists only in-frame clones, some missing. The table has over a million clones, approximately 72% seen once. V shed 0 bases and J shed 4 bases, with 26 bases lying between them. Germline V CDR1 and CDR2: SGHRS, YFSETQ. The CDR3 covers 20 residues. This TCR was sampled from a man aged 18 to 35 in good health. The sample consisted of memory CD4+ T cells sorted from blood. Subset of the sample: CD45RA-negative fraction. The chain couples TRBV5-1 to TRBJ2-1; D possibly corresponds to TRBD2 (6 bases). CDR3 DNA sequence: TGCGCCAGCAGCTTGGGGGATTGGGGTAGCGGCTGGCGTAATTACAATGAGCAGTTCTTC. Encoded protein: CASSLGDWGSGWRNYNEQFF.